The 6 T cell receptor beta chains in this list originate from one sample, sequenced in a study of T cells after yellow fever vaccination (dated by TCRdb to the late 2010s). Library method: 5' RACE. Instrument used: Illumina NovaSeq 6000. TCRdb itself trimmed the public reads at Q25 with fastp, ran MiXCR and retained productive beta chains. For every CDR3 protein sequence, its rows merge into one entry that carries the most common genes and DNA. The sample profile shows about 320,000 distinct CDR3 sequences; over 3.5% of them were found once. The ten top clones hold just under 20% of the sample. Read against the paper, the sample's treatment or condition label means: live attenuated yellow fever vaccine strain. Sequenced here: PBMCs, sampled 15 days after the yellow fever booster vaccination. The source of these receptors is a man aged 18-30 years who received the YFV17D yellow fever vaccine.

This clonotype occurred a few times. The chain has TRBV4-2 and TRBJ2-3; perhaps TRBD1 as D (5 bases). This CDR3 contains 17 residues. CDR1 and CDR2 from the germline V gene are LGHNA and YNFKEQ. The V end was cut by 3 bases, the J end by 2 bases, with 18 bases between. The CDR3 spells CASSHVKGSRDTDTQYF. DNA for the CDR3: TGTGCCAGCAGCCATGTAAAAGGATCCAGGGACACAGATACGCAGTATTTT.

This clonotype appeared a few times. J is TRBJ1-1 and V is TRBV9; D call uncertain. Germline CDR1 SGDLS, CDR2 YYNGEE. This CDR3 is 13 amino acids long. The V end was cut by 0 bases, the J end by 6 bases, with 9 bases between. This CDR3 is CASSVDWRAEAFF. CDR3 sequence (DNA): TGTGCCAGCAGCGTAGATTGGAGGGCTGAAGCTTTCTTT.

This clonotype was recorded many times. The rearrangement uses TRBV29-1 and TRBJ2-3, with a tentative D call TRBD1 (6 bases). The CDR3 contains 14 residues. The germline V gene has CDR1 SQVTM and CDR2 ANQGSEA. V was trimmed by 3 bases and J by 1 base, leaving 11 bases between them. The CDR3 region has the DNA TGCAGCGTTGATATACAGGGTGGCACAGATACGCAGTATTTT. Protein sequence: CSVDIQGGTDTQYF.

This clonotype was seen ten or more times. This chain links TRBV7-9 with TRBJ2-1; TRBD1 aligns across 9 bases. The CDR3 runs 15 residues. Germline CDR1 SEHNR, CDR2 FQNEAQ (reference sequence). V was pared by 1 base and J by 4 bases, with 2 bases of the junction left unmatched. Written as DNA, the CDR3 is TGTGCCAGCAGCTTAGGGGACAGGGAGTACAATGAGCAGTTCTTC. Residues: CASSLGDREYNEQFF.

This clonotype was counted between two and nine times. This chain links TRBV15 with TRBJ2-2; tentatively, D is TRBD1 (6 bases). The CDR3 sequence is 16 residues long. Germline CDR1 LNHNV, CDR2 YYDKDF (reference sequence). Deletions cut 1 base from V and 4 bases from J, with 13 bases between. The CDR3 loop reads CATSRATGRSTGELFF. As DNA, the CDR3 is TGTGCCACCAGCAGAGCTACAGGGAGATCCACCGGGGAGCTGTTTTTT.

This clonotype has ten or more counts. The V and J genes are TRBV6-5 and TRBJ2-7; D might be TRBD1 or TRBD2, each matching 5 bases. Between the trimmed V and J ends, which lost 6 bases and 0 bases, there was a span of 21 bases. Germline V gene sequence: CDR1 MNHEY, CDR2 SVGAGI. The CDR3 is 17 amino acids. CDR3 amino acids: CASSQISGTEYSYEQYF. The CDR3 DNA is TGTGCCAGCAGCCAAATTTCCGGGACGGAATACTCCTACGAGCAGTACTTC.